This T cell receptor beta chain was sequenced in a study of siplizumab effects on memory and regulatory T cells. Study results and caveats: Tregs that proliferated in siplizumab cultures did not have their suppressive function confirmed.

Assays were performed on roughly 90,000 TCR templates per sample. The protocol was immunoSEQ multiplex PCR, while the TCRdb copy is restricted to in-frame clones and leaves out a portion. The profile shows some 100,000 clones, 90% to 95% of them singletons. This CDR3 region has 15 residues. Per the germline V gene, CDR1 is SGDLS and CDR2 is YYNGEE. Trimming removed 4 bases from V and 2 bases from J, with 16 bases in between. With regard to this clone: Its antigen remains unidentified.

The sequence was collected from a human donor in good health. Source material: Tregs sorted from blood. The V gene is TRBV9, the J gene TRBJ2-7; D is undetermined. CDR3 residues: CASSTLGHTAYEQYF. CDR3 coding DNA: TGTGCCAGCAGCACCCTCGGGCACACGGCCTACGAGCAGTACTTC.